Listed here are 29 T cell receptor beta chains from one sample, sequenced in a study of identical twins. TCRdb re-called the 5' RACE reads with MiXCR, one entry per CDR3 protein. The sample lists hundreds of thousands of distinct CDR3 sequences, 21% occurring once. The sample also formed part of further work on T cells expressing NK-cell markers.

Material: PBMCs. These TCRs come from a young woman in good health.

There are many counts of this clonotype. The chain uses TRBV9 and TRBJ2-1, with 10 bases fitting TRBD2. CDR1 and CDR2 (germline): SGDLS, YYNGEE. V dropped 4 bases and J dropped 4; count of bases not matched to a gene: 5. The CDR3 spans 15 residues. This CDR3 is CASSPTSGTYNEQFF. CDR3 nucleotide sequence: TGTGCCAGCAGCCCTACTAGCGGGACATACAATGAGCAGTTCTTC.

This clonotype was observed a few times. This chain links TRBV20-1 with TRBJ2-1, with a possible D match to TRBD2 (5 bases). CDR1 is DFQATT, CDR2 SNEGSKA, per germline (reference sequence). Between the trimmed V and J ends, which lost 1 base and 6 bases, there was a span of 10 bases. The CDR3 spans 13 residues. The CDR3 nucleotides are TGCAGTGCTAGAGGTCGGGGAGTCAATGAGCAGTTCTTC. Residues: CSARGRGVNEQFF.

The V and J genes are TRBV18 and TRBJ2-3, with D uncertain. Germline CDR1 and CDR2: KGHSH and LQKENI. The CDR3 runs to 15 residues. The V gene lost 4 bases and the J gene lost 4 bases, with 15 bases spanning the gap. This CDR3 is CASSRYRSSPDTQYF. DNA of the CDR3: TGTGCCAGCTCACGGTACAGATCAAGCCCAGATACGCAGTATTTT.

This clonotype was picked up a small number of times. The CDR3 loop is CASSQSPGSILYEQYF. CDR3 in DNA: TGCGCCAGCAGCCAATCCCCAGGGTCCATACTCTACGAGCAGTACTTC. The V gene is TRBV4-3, the J gene TRBJ2-7, with D possibly matching TRBD1 (5 bases). The CDR3 spans 16 residues. V was pared by 2 bases and J by 3 bases, with 17 bases between. Looked up from germline, CDR1 is LGHNA and CDR2 is YSLEER.

This sequence joins TRBV27 and TRBJ1-2; D remains ambiguous. Trimming left V 4 bases short and J 4 bases short, with 10 bases between. CDR3 length: 13 residues. The germline V gene encodes CDR1 MNHEY and CDR2 SMNVEV (reference sequence). CDR3 coding DNA: TGTGCCAGCAGTTCTCGGGTCGGCTATGGCTACACCTTC. It encodes CASSSRVGYGYTF.

This clonotype was observed once. The chain uses TRBV6-2 or TRBV6-3 and TRBJ1-1, with D unclear. The germline V and J ends were trimmed by 5 bases and 5 bases, with 9 bases remaining between them. Germline V gives CDR1 MNHEY, CDR2 SVGEGT. This CDR3 has 12 residues. CDR3: CASSATRTEAFF. The DNA for the CDR3 is TGTGCCAGCAGTGCTACAAGGACTGAAGCTTTCTTT.

Note on this clonotype: One junction end does not reproduce the germline sequence, and a read error may be involved. This sequence joins TRBV20-1 and TRBJ1-1; no clear D. Germline V gene lookup returns CDR1 DFQATT and CDR2 SNEGSKA (reference sequence). This CDR3 has 14 amino acids. CDR3 in amino acids: CSAREFPRVAEAFF. Here the CDR3 DNA reads TGCAGTGCCAGAGAATTCCCCCGGGTGGCTGAAGCTTTCTTT.

This clonotype has only a few counts. The genes are TRBV6-6 and TRBJ1-1; D ambiguous. The germline V gene has CDR1 MNHNY and CDR2 SVGAGI (reference sequence). The CDR3 is made up of 11 amino acids. The V end lost 5 bases, the J end lost 8 bases, and 9 bases lay between the germline ends. DNA for the CDR3: TGTGCCAGCAGTAAGTCCCCCGAAGCTTTCTTT. Translation gives CASSKSPEAFF.

This chain uses TRBV13 with TRBJ2-3; 8 bases are a match to TRBD2. V lost 4 bases to trimming and J lost 6 bases; unmatched junction nucleotides: 6. Germline V gives CDR1 PRHDT, CDR2 FYEKMQ (reference sequence). The CDR3 consists of 14 residues. The CDR3 is CASSSRIAGDTQYF. Written as DNA, the CDR3 is TGTGCCAGCAGCTCCCGGATAGCGGGGGATACGCAGTATTTT. The entire variable domain, with the rest obtained from reference TRBV13 and TRBJ2-3, is as follows: AAGVIQSPRHLIKEKRETATLKCYPIPRHDTVYWYQQGPGQDPQFLISFYEKMQSDKGSIPDRFSAQQFSDYHSELNMSSLELGDSALYFCASSSRIAGDTQYFGPGTRLTVL.

The genes are TRBV20-1 and TRBJ2-3; possible D gene TRBD2, 6 bases. V lost 8 bases and J lost 0, with 15 bases in between. The CDR3 is 14 residues long. Germline V CDR1 and CDR2: DFQATT, SNEGSKA (reference sequence). The CDR3 sequence is CSRAGRLSTDTQYF. The CDR3 nucleotides are TGCAGTAGGGCGGGGCGCCTGAGCACAGATACGCAGTATTTT.

The J gene is TRBJ2-3, the V gene TRBV7-9, with D hard to call. The CDR3 sequence is 12 residues long. CDR1 is SEHNR, CDR2 FQNEAQ, per germline (reference sequence). The V end lost 6 bases, the J end lost 8 bases, and 12 bases lay between the germline ends. For the CDR3, the DNA is TGTGCCAGCAGTTTGGAACGCGGTACGCAGTATTTT. It is translated as CASSLERGTQYF.

The V call is TRBV5-1, the J call TRBJ2-3, with D possibly TRBD2 on 5 matching bases. With 4 bases removed from V and 4 bases from J, the gap between germline ends came to 22 bases. The CDR3 has 17 residues. From germline, CDR1 is SGHRS and CDR2 YFSETQ. The CDR3 DNA is TGCGCCAGCAGCGGAGGTTCGGAAGAGGATAATTCAGATACGCAGTATTTT. Residues: CASSGGSEEDNSDTQYF.

The J gene is TRBJ2-1, the V gene TRBV6-1, with 9 bases that match TRBD2. CDR3 length: 16 amino acids. Germline trimming cut 6 bases from V and 7 bases from J; bases unmatched to any gene: 13. Germline V gives CDR1 MNHNS, CDR2 SASEGT. The DNA for the CDR3 is TGTGCCAGCAGCGCTGACTACAGCGGGAGGAGGAATGAGCAGTTCTTC. This translates into CASSADYSGRRNEQFF.

This clonotype was detected a few times. V gene TRBV20-1 combines with J gene TRBJ2-7; D not certain. The CDR3 is made up of 14 amino acids. Trimming cost V 0 bases and J 3 bases, with 12 bases left between them. The germline CDR1 and CDR2 sequences are DFQATT and SNEGSKA (reference sequence). The DNA of the CDR3 is TGCAGTGCTAGAGACCCGGAAGGGTTCTACGAGCAGTACTTC. It specifies CSARDPEGFYEQYF.

This clonotype was detected a few times. In nucleotides, the CDR3 is TGTGCCAGCAGGCCAGGCAGGGGAGGCGCTGAAGCTTTCTTT. Encoded protein: CASRPGRGGAEAFF. V usage is TRBV6-1 and J usage is TRBJ1-1, with a weak D call TRBD1 (6 bases). Between the trimmed V and J ends, which lost 6 bases and 6 bases, there was a span of 17 bases. This CDR3 is built from 14 residues. Germline lookup yields CDR1 MNHNS and CDR2 SASEGT.

This clonotype was counted at least ten times. The chain uses TRBV5-1 and TRBJ2-1, with 8 bases matching TRBD1. Germline assignment: CDR1 SGHRS and CDR2 YFSETQ. Trimming cost V 3 bases and J 7 bases; bases outside gene matches: 6. The CDR3 sequence is 14 residues long. In DNA, the CDR3 is TGCGCCAGCAGCTCTATGACAGGGGAAAATGAGCAGTTCTTC. Translated, it gives CASSSMTGENEQFF.

The sample holds many counts of this clonotype. V is TRBV12-3 or TRBV12-4 and J is TRBJ2-7, with 9 bases aligning to TRBD1. This CDR3 comprises 15 residues. V lost 6 bases and J lost 5; bases outside the gene matches: 11. CDR3 nucleotide sequence: TGTGCCAGCAGCCGGCGTGGGACAGGGCAAGACGAGCAGTACTTC. Its translation: CASSRRGTGQDEQYF.

This clonotype has only a few counts. V and J are TRBV7-9 and TRBJ1-1; D ambiguous. In germline, CDR1 is SEHNR, CDR2 FQNEAQ (reference sequence). The CDR3 runs 12 residues. V was clipped by 5 bases and J by 13 bases, with 17 bases between them. The CDR3 protein is CASSLRRAQVFF. Here the CDR3 DNA reads TGTGCCAGCAGCCTACGAAGGGCGCAGGTTTTCTTT.

The chain carries TRBV6-1 and TRBJ1-5; no firm D call. Germline V CDR1 and CDR2: MNHNS, SASEGT. V was cut by 4 bases and J by 1 base, with 8 bases left in between. The CDR3 has 14 amino acids. Written as DNA, the CDR3 is TGTGCCAGCAGTGGTGGGGTCAGCAATCAGCCCCAGCATTTT. Translation gives CASSGGVSNQPQHF.

This clonotype was counted a single time. The V call is TRBV6-5, the J call TRBJ2-7, with a weak D call TRBD1 (6 bases). The CDR3 consists of 15 residues. V was cut by 4 bases and J by 2 bases, with 15 bases left in between. CDR1 is MNHEY and CDR2 is SVGAGI in the germline V gene. CDR3: CASSSFTGPTYEQYF. The CDR3 DNA reads as TGTGCCAGCAGTTCCTTCACAGGGCCGACCTACGAGCAGTACTTC.

The rearrangement links TRBV2 to TRBJ1-3; D unresolved. Germline V gives CDR1 SNHLY, CDR2 FYNNEI. CDR3 length: 15 amino acids. V was pared by 2 bases and J by 0 bases, with 8 bases between. The CDR3 DNA is TGTGCCAGCAGTGAAAATCAGGTCTCTGGAAACACCATATATTTT. Protein: CASSENQVSGNTIYF.

This clonotype turned up a few times. J is TRBJ2-1 and V is TRBV10-2; a possible D gene is TRBD2 (6 bases). The ends were cut back, 4 bases at V and 7 bases at J, with 14 bases in the middle. The CDR3 extends over 14 amino acids. The V gene's germline CDR1 is WSHSY and CDR2 SAAADI. The CDR3 region is CASSVDGGINEQFF. CDR3 bases: TGCGCCAGCAGTGTCGACGGGGGTATAAATGAGCAGTTCTTC.

V usage is TRBV5-6 and J usage is TRBJ2-1; D gene ambiguous. CDR3 size: 14 residues. Germline V CDR1 and CDR2: SGHDT, YYEEEE. Trimming took 3 bases from V and 5 from J, leaving 12 bases between them. The CDR3 DNA reads TGTGCCAGCAGCTACTATAGGGTCGACAATGAGCAGTTCTTC. The encoded protein is CASSYYRVDNEQFF. The whole variable domain, filled in from reference TRBV5-6 and TRBJ2-1, reads DAGVTQSPTHLIKTRGQQVTLRCSPKSGHDTVSWYQQALGQGPQFIFQYYEEEERQRGNFPDRFSGHQFPNYSSELNVNALLLGDSALYLCASSYYRVDNEQFFGPGTRLTVL.

This clonotype was observed a handful of times. The chain joins TRBV24-1 to TRBJ2-2; 8 bases fit TRBD1. Looked up from germline, CDR1 is KGHDR and CDR2 is SFDVKD. Trimming took 4 bases from V and 1 from J; bases not matched to a gene: 10. This CDR3 has 18 amino acids. The CDR3 DNA follows: TGTGCCACCAGTGACCCCACCGCCGGGACAGGGAACACCGGGGAGCTGTTTTTT. Protein product: CATSDPTAGTGNTGELFF.

In its sample, this clonotype was seen a few times. The rearrangement joins TRBV12-3 or TRBV12-4 to TRBJ1-5; tentatively, D is TRBD1 (6 bases). Trimming shortened V by 6 bases and J by 5 bases, and 17 bases separated the two germline ends. The CDR3 totals 15 residues. CDR3 protein: CASRRQGNPHQPQHF. The CDR3 bases are TGTGCCAGCAGGCGCCAGGGGAATCCGCATCAGCCCCAGCATTTT.

In its sample, this clonotype was seen a few times. The chain links TRBV9 to TRBJ1-1; 7 bases are shared with TRBD1. Germline V lookup: CDR1 SGDLS, CDR2 YYNGEE. With V trimmed by 3 bases and J by 1 base, 6 bases remained unmatched. CDR3 length: 15 residues. In DNA form, the CDR3 reads TGTGCCAGCAGCGGACAGGGCTTGGAGAACACTGAAGCTTTCTTT. As protein: CASSGQGLENTEAFF.

This clonotype was seen repeatedly, ten times or more. The chain joins TRBV6-5 to TRBJ1-5; 10 bases line up with TRBD1. The CDR3 has 15 amino acids. Looked up from germline, CDR1 is MNHEY and CDR2 is SVGAGI. V shed 4 bases, J shed 2 bases, and the junction held 2 bases outside the gene matches. For the CDR3, the DNA is TGTGCCAGCAGTTGGGGGACAGGGGGCAATCAGCCCCAGCATTTT. It encodes CASSWGTGGNQPQHF.

This clonotype was seen repeatedly, ten times or more. The chain uses TRBV10-3 and TRBJ1-3; 10 nucleotides align to TRBD1. The CDR3 totals 15 residues. V shed 4 bases and J 2 bases; nucleotides not matched to a gene: 2. CDR1 is ENHRY, CDR2 SYGVKD, per germline. The CDR3, as DNA: TGTGCCATCAGTGCAGACAGGGGGCCTGGAAACACCATATATTTT. It is translated as CAISADRGPGNTIYF.

This rearrangement joins TRBV6-2 or TRBV6-3 to TRBJ1-2; D remains unclear. Per germline, CDR1 MNHEY and CDR2 SVGEGT. CDR3 length: 13 residues. Trimming stripped 5 bases from V and 8 bases from J, with 15 bases between. The CDR3 nucleotides are TGTGCCAGCAGTCAAGGACGAGCGGGGGGCTACACCTTC. It is translated as CASSQGRAGGYTF.